This T cell receptor (beta chain) stems from a study of T cell responses to AZD1222 COVID-19 vaccine. The study, taken as a whole, reports: At baseline, seropositivity was found in only five or six AZD1222 recipients. Reportedly, close to half of spike-specific TCRs are directed against unmutated variant regions. Mostly white British, mostly female donors; authors suggested clonal diversity may be underestimated.

V gave up 2 bases and J gave up 3 bases; unmatched junction bases: 0. CDR1 is MNHNY and CDR2 is SVGAGI in the germline V gene (reference sequence). The CDR3 has 15 residues. The repertoire was sequenced with immunoSEQ multiplex PCR; TCRdb's copy has only in-frame clones and lacks some. The data hold 130,000 to 150,000 clones, with 75% to 95% observed a single time. Turning to this clone: The antigen is undetermined.

The TCR was taken from an adult in good health. Here the sequenced sample was peripheral blood, taken on day 0 of MenACWY control vaccination. The chain joins TRBV6-6 to TRBJ2-1; 11 nucleotides line up with TRBD1. The CDR3 reads CASSYGTGGYNEQFF. The CDR3 DNA follows: TGTGCCAGCAGTTACGGGACAGGGGGCTACAATGAGCAGTTCTTC.